What follows are 30 T cell receptor beta chains derived from one specimen sequenced in a study of CD8 T cells in ankylosing spondylitis. Each CDR3 protein gets one entry after TCRdb re-called the 5' RACE reads with MiXCR. Among more than 250,000 distinct CDR3 sequences listed, 11% were seen once. Material for sequencing was blood, either unsorted or a sorted T cell fraction (not recorded which). Source of these receptors: a female donor with ankylosing spondylitis or in good health (not recorded which).

This clonotype was detected ten times or more. This chain joins TRBV20-1 and TRBJ1-5; D is perhaps TRBD1 (5 bases). From germline, CDR1 is DFQATT and CDR2 SNEGSKA (reference sequence). This CDR3 is built from 14 residues. V lost 0 bases to trimming and J lost 6 bases, with 12 bases between them. The CDR3 DNA sequence: TGCAGTGCTAGAGAAGGCCCCAGGGTTCAGCCCCAGCATTTT. Translating gives CSAREGPRVQPQHF.

This clonotype was detected only a few times. J is TRBJ1-3 and V is TRBV4-1; no reliable D call. The CDR3 has 17 amino acids. The ends were cut back, 0 bases at V and 1 base at J, with 13 bases in the middle. Germline V gene data show CDR1 as MGHRA and CDR2 as YSYEKL. CDR3 protein: CASSQDSHLVSGNTIYF. In DNA, the CDR3 is TGCGCCAGCAGCCAAGATTCACACCTCGTTTCTGGAAACACCATATATTTT.

This sequence joins TRBV3-1 and TRBJ1-2; the D gene is possibly TRBD1 (5 bases). The germline V gene encodes CDR1 LGHDT and CDR2 YNNKEL (reference sequence). Trimming took off 4 bases at V and 5 bases at J, with 5 bases between the two ends. This CDR3 contains 11 residues. CDR3 residues: CASSRGYGYTF. In DNA, the CDR3 is TGTGCCAGCAGCCGGGGGTATGGCTACACCTTC. Together with reference TRBV3-1 and TRBJ1-2, the CDR3 gives the full variable domain: DTAVSQTPKYLVTQMGNDKSIKCEQNLGHDTMYWYKQDSKKFLKIMFSYNNKELIINETVPNRFSPKSPDKAHLNLHINSLELGDSAVYFCASSRGYGYTFGSGTRLTVV.

The rearrangement joins TRBV12-3 or TRBV12-4 to TRBJ2-5, with 9 bases identical to TRBD2. The trim removed 4 bases at V and 7 bases at J, leaving 10 bases unmatched. The CDR3 contains 15 residues. The CDR3 sequence: CASSSGLAGKGTQYF. The CDR3 DNA reads as TGTGCCAGCAGTTCCGGCCTAGCGGGAAAGGGGACCCAGTACTTC.

This clonotype appeared many times. This chain uses TRBV20-1 with TRBJ1-1; D is ambiguous. Trimming removed 2 bases at V and 3 bases at J, with 10 bases between. Germline CDR1 DFQATT, CDR2 SNEGSKA (reference sequence). The CDR3 is 13 residues long. This chain's CDR3 is CSARRVSDTEAFF. Here the CDR3 DNA reads TGCAGTGCTAGACGCGTGTCGGACACTGAAGCTTTCTTT.

The sample holds a few counts of this clonotype. One junction end does not reproduce the germline sequence, and a read error may be involved. The gene calls are TRBV20-1 and TRBJ2-1; the D gene is possibly TRBD2 (5 bases). Germline assignment: CDR1 DFQATT and CDR2 SNEGSKA (reference sequence). This CDR3 region has 16 residues. Here the CDR3 DNA reads TGCTGTGCTGCCCAAGGGTGGAGGAGCTCCTACAATGAGCAGTTCTTC. It is translated as CCAAQGWRSSYNEQFF.

This clonotype was seen a handful of times. This chain's CDR3 is CASSQDRVTEAFF. The CDR3 nucleotides read TGTGCCAGCAGCCAGGACAGGGTCACTGAAGCTTTCTTT. The chain has TRBV7-2 and TRBJ1-1, with 8 bases aligning to TRBD1. This CDR3 is 13 amino acids long. Germline V CDR1 and CDR2: SGHTA, FQGNSA. V shed 5 bases, J shed 4 bases, and the junction held 3 bases outside the gene matches.

The sample holds many counts of this clonotype. This CDR3 is CASNSPDSGSFNEQFF. The CDR3 coding sequence is TGTGCCAGCAATTCCCCGGATAGCGGGAGTTTCAATGAGCAGTTCTTC. This chain links TRBV12-3 or TRBV12-4 with TRBJ2-1; the match to TRBD2 covers 9 bases. After removal of 7 bases from V and 6 bases from J, the junction contained 13 bases not matched to a gene. The CDR3 is 16 residues long.

Details on this clonotype: A much more abundant neighbour one base away suggests this may be a read error. The chain couples TRBV11-2 to TRBJ2-1; possibly TRBD1 for D (6 bases). The CDR3 is made up of 13 amino acids. Looked up from germline, CDR1 is SGHAT and CDR2 is FQNNGV. The CDR3 coding sequence is TGTGCCAGCACCGAGAACACAGGGAGTGAGCAGCTCTTC. Its translation is CASTENTGSEQLF.

The table lists this clonotype with many counts. The chain has TRBV6-2 or TRBV6-3 and TRBJ1-5; weak D call: TRBD1 (5 bases). The CDR3 sequence is 15 residues long. Germline loops: CDR1 MNHEY, CDR2 SVGEGT. V was pared by 2 bases and J by 4 bases, with 12 bases between. CDR3 in DNA: TGTGCCAGCAGTTACACGGGACCGGTTAATCAGCCCCAGCATTTT. Amino acids: CASSYTGPVNQPQHF.

This clonotype was seen only a few times. The germline gene is not matched at one end of the junction; a read error may be the cause. V and J are TRBV20-1 and TRBJ2-6; no clear D gene. Germline CDR1 reads DFQATT; CDR2 reads SNEGSKA (reference sequence). CDR3 length: 17 amino acids. CDR3 sequence: CCARDLLSSSGANVLTF. The CDR3 coding sequence is TGCTGTGCTAGAGATCTGTTGTCGAGCTCTGGGGCCAACGTCCTGACTTTC.

Worth noting for this clonotype: Being one base from a much bigger clone, this may be a read error. Since the CDR3 does not end with the conserved phenylalanine or tryptophan, this likely comes from a read error. The V call is TRBV10-1, the J call TRBJ2-2, with a weak D call TRBD2 (5 bases). V dropped 3 bases and J dropped 3 bases, with 8 bases sitting between them. Per germline, CDR1 WNHNN and CDR2 SYGVQD (reference sequence). The CDR3 is 14 residues long. The CDR3 is CASSETRYTGELFS. DNA for the CDR3: TGCGCCAGCAGTGAAACTAGATACACCGGGGAGCTGTTTTCT.

The rearrangement joins TRBV5-5 to TRBJ2-7; no clear D gene. The CDR3 is 12 amino acids. The germline V gene encodes CDR1 SGHKS and CDR2 YYEKEE (reference sequence). With 0 bases removed from V and 6 bases from J, the gap between germline ends came to 7 bases. CDR3 residues: CASSLDRFEQYF. In nucleotides, the CDR3 is TGTGCCAGCAGCTTGGATAGGTTCGAGCAGTACTTC.

The chain carries TRBV29-1 and TRBJ2-1; D remains ambiguous. The CDR3 consists of 15 residues. CDR1 is SQVTM and CDR2 is ANQGSEA in the germline V gene. Trimming took 4 bases from V and 6 from J, leaving 19 bases between them. The CDR3 nucleotides are TGCAGCGTTGGGTTGTGGGTTTCGGGTCCCAATGAGCAGTTCTTC. Its protein product is CSVGLWVSGPNEQFF.

This clonotype was picked up many times. The chain employs TRBV7-9 and TRBJ1-2, with TRBD1 identical over 7 bases. The CDR3 runs to 14 residues. CDR1 is SEHNR, CDR2 FQNEAQ, per germline (reference sequence). With V trimmed by 5 bases and J by 3 bases, 6 bases remained unmatched. In DNA form, the CDR3 reads TGTGCCAGCAGCAAAATAACAGGGGACTATGGCTACACCTTC. This codes for CASSKITGDYGYTF.

The sample holds a few counts of this clonotype. The chain recombines TRBV20-1 with TRBJ2-7; 9 bases are a match to TRBD2. The germline V gene encodes CDR1 DFQATT and CDR2 SNEGSKA (reference sequence). J gave up 2 bases and V 5 bases, and 7 bases lay outside the gene matches. The CDR3 is 14 amino acids. The DNA for the CDR3 is TGCAGTGCTCCTTCTAGCGGGGCTACCTACGAGCAGTACTTC. Encoded protein: CSAPSSGATYEQYF.

V gene TRBV5-1 combines with J gene TRBJ2-5, with TRBD2 matching 11 bases. This CDR3 is 16 amino acids long. The germline CDR1 and CDR2 sequences are SGHRS and YFSETQ. Trimming took 4 bases from V and 3 from J; bases not matched to a gene: 8. The CDR3 DNA sequence: TGCGCCAGCAGCCCCGTTGTAGCGGGGGGGAAAGAGACCCAGTACTTC. This codes for CASSPVVAGGKETQYF.

At least ten counts were recorded for this clonotype. The V gene is TRBV14, the J gene TRBJ2-5, with D possibly matching TRBD2 (5 bases). Germline assignment: CDR1 SGHDN and CDR2 FVKESK. V shed 6 bases and J shed 2 bases, with 10 bases lying between them. The CDR3 runs to 13 residues. This CDR3 is CASSHGIQETQYF. CDR3 sequence (DNA): TGTGCCAGCAGTCACGGGATTCAAGAGACCCAGTACTTC.

This clonotype showed up many times. The chain uses TRBV29-1 and TRBJ2-7; D is perhaps TRBD2 (6 bases). Germline V CDR1 and CDR2: SQVTM, ANQGSEA. This CDR3 has 13 residues. V was clipped by 4 bases and J by 3 bases, with 13 bases between them. CDR3: CSVGLGAYYEQYF. As DNA, the CDR3 is TGCAGCGTTGGACTAGGAGCCTACTACGAGCAGTACTTC.

This clonotype was picked up many times. This chain joins TRBV20-1 and TRBJ2-4; D remains unclear. The germline CDR1 and CDR2 sequences are DFQATT and SNEGSKA (reference sequence). The CDR3 spans 15 residues. V was pared by 1 base and J by 12 bases, with 22 bases between. The CDR3 reads CSARVLTDGPITQYF. DNA for the CDR3: TGCAGTGCTAGAGTTTTAACTGACGGTCCTATCACTCAGTACTTC.

The chain carries TRBV3-1 and TRBJ1-2, with 11 bases matching TRBD1. J was trimmed by 4 bases and V by 4 bases; bases with no gene match: 8. This CDR3 comprises 16 residues. Germline V CDR1 and CDR2: LGHDT, YNNKEL (reference sequence). CDR3 DNA: TGTGCCAGCAGCCTTCAGAGGACAGGGGGCAGCTATGGCTACACCTTC. It codes for CASSLQRTGGSYGYTF.

This chain connects TRBV15 to TRBJ2-3; D unclear. Germline lookup yields CDR1 LNHNV and CDR2 YYDKDF (reference sequence). The CDR3 runs 15 residues. The ends were cut back, 5 bases at V and 3 bases at J, with 15 bases in the middle. The CDR3 is CATSQIRPTTDTQYF. The CDR3 bases are TGTGCCACCAGCCAAATCCGGCCAACGACAGATACGCAGTATTTT.

This clonotype was found many times. V usage is TRBV6-1 and J usage is TRBJ1-2; D might be TRBD1 (5 bases). V was pared by 6 bases and J by 4 bases, with 18 bases between. Germline assignment: CDR1 MNHNS and CDR2 SASEGT. CDR3 size: 15 residues. The CDR3 loop is CASRRSGTASYGYTF. In nucleotides, the CDR3 is TGTGCCAGCAGACGTTCTGGGACGGCATCCTATGGCTACACCTTC.

The chain couples TRBV28 to TRBJ2-2; 9 positions match TRBD2. The J segment lost 1 base and the V segment lost 5 bases, leaving 8 bases of the junction unmatched. The CDR3 totals 17 residues. CDR1 MDHEN and CDR2 SYDVKM come from the germline V gene. The CDR3 region has the DNA TGTGCCAGCAGTAGGGTCAGCGGGAGGCTGAACACCGGGGAGCTGTTTTTT. This translates into CASSRVSGRLNTGELFF.

This clonotype has a handful of counts. The V and J genes are TRBV7-2 and TRBJ2-1; no definite D call. The CDR3 has 13 residues. V lost 1 base, J lost 10 bases, and 11 bases lay in between. From germline, CDR1 is SGHTA and CDR2 FQGNSA. The CDR3: CASSLVVAGEQFF. CDR3 in DNA: TGTGCCAGCAGCTTAGTTGTTGCAGGAGAGCAGTTCTTC.

The J gene is TRBJ2-7, the V gene TRBV7-6; 14 nucleotides match TRBD2. Germline V gene data show CDR1 as SGHVS and CDR2 as FNYEAQ. V lost 1 base, J lost 7 bases, and 6 bases stayed unmatched. The CDR3 covers 16 residues. The CDR3 DNA sequence: TGTGCCAGCAGCTTAGGGTCAAGACTAGCGGGAGGGGAGCAGTACTTC. It codes for CASSLGSRLAGGEQYF. Filled out from reference TRBV7-6 and TRBJ2-7, the complete variable domain reads GAGVSQSPRYKVTKRGQDVALRCDPISGHVSLYWYRQALGQGPEFLTYFNYEAQQDKSGLPNDRFSAERPEGSISTLTIQRTEQRDSAMYRCASSLGSRLAGGEQYFGPGTRLTVT.

CDR3 sequence: CASSLMTSGGPGNEQFF. As DNA, the CDR3 is TGCGCCAGCAGCTTGATGACTAGCGGGGGGCCAGGGAATGAGCAGTTCTTC. V and J are TRBV5-1 and TRBJ2-1, with 13 bases that match TRBD2. V lost 1 base to trimming and J lost 7 bases; unmatched junction nucleotides: 8. CDR3 size: 17 residues. Germline V gene sequence: CDR1 SGHRS, CDR2 YFSETQ.

This clonotype was counted many times. The chain recombines TRBV20-1 with TRBJ2-3; 9 bases line up with TRBD2. The CDR3 spans 14 residues. Trimming took 5 bases from V and 5 from J; bases not matched to a gene: 8. CDR1 and CDR2 from the germline V gene are DFQATT and SNEGSKA (reference sequence). CDR3 in DNA: TGCAGTGCTGATTTAGCGGGAGTGGGAGATACGCAGTATTTT. It is translated as CSADLAGVGDTQYF.

The table lists this clonotype with many counts. V usage is TRBV20-1 and J usage is TRBJ1-6; D ambiguous. Trimming pared 4 bases from V and 8 bases from J, leaving 21 bases between. This CDR3 has 16 amino acids. The V gene's germline CDR1 is DFQATT and CDR2 SNEGSKA (reference sequence). CDR3: CSAKYGSDGPHSPLHF. DNA for the CDR3: TGCAGTGCTAAATACGGGTCGGATGGGCCTCATTCACCCCTCCACTTT.

The rearrangement joins TRBV5-1 to TRBJ2-6; tentatively, D is TRBD1 (6 bases). Per the germline V gene, CDR1 is SGHRS and CDR2 is YFSETQ. V lost 2 bases and J 0 bases, leaving 18 bases between the germline ends. CDR3 length: 19 amino acids. CDR3 bases: TGCGCCAGCAGCTTTCCGGGACAAGGAGTTAGCTCTGGGGCCAACGTCCTGACTTTC. It specifies CASSFPGQGVSSGANVLTF.